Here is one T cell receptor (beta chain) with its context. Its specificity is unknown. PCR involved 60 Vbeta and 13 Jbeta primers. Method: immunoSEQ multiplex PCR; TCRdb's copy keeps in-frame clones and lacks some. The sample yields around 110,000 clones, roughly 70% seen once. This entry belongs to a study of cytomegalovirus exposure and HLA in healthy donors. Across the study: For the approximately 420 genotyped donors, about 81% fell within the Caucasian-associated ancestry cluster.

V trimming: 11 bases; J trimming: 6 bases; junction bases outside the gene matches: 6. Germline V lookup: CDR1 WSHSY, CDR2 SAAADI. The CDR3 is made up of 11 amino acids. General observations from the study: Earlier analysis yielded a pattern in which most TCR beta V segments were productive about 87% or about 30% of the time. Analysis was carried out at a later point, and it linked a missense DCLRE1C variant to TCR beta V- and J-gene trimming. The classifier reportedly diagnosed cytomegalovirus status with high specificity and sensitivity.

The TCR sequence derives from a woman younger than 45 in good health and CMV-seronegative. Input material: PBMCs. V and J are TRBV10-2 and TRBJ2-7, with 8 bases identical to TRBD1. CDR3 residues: CACGQGGEQYF. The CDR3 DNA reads TGCGCCTGTGGACAGGGAGGCGAGCAGTACTTC.